These 20 T cell receptor beta chains were sequenced from one sample in a study of T cells in Graves' hyperthyroidism and ophthalmopathy (dated by TCRdb to about 2019). The library was made by multiplex PCR. The run used an Illumina HiSeq 2000. The TCR beta CDR3 regions were amplified from the RNA transcripts. A first-round RT-PCR of the TCR CDR3 used the HTBI primer set with the Qiagen OneStep RT-PCR kit. Clones were called with MiXCR by TCRdb after fastp trimmed the public reads at Q25, and only in-frame beta chains were retained. Rows are combined by CDR3 protein, so each entry shows the most common genes and DNA. The sample yields under 350,000 distinct CDR3 sequences; 15% to 20% were counted once. The biggest ten clones account for about 49% of the sample. Sequencing was done on a sample of blood. All receptors come from a woman aged 45-59 years with Graves' hyperthyroidism.

This chain uses TRBV20-1 with TRBJ2-7; TRBD2 matches 7 bases. The CDR3 is 15 residues long. V lost 3 bases to trimming and J lost 4 bases; unmatched junction nucleotides: 12. CDR1 and CDR2 from the germline V gene are DFQATT and SNEGSKA (reference sequence). The CDR3 reads CSARGSRDYHYEQYF. The CDR3, as DNA: TGCAGTGCTAGGGGGTCCCGGGACTACCATTACGAGCAGTACTTC.

The chain is built from TRBV6-2 or TRBV6-3 and TRBJ1-2; D not certain. Germline values: CDR1 MNHEY, CDR2 SVGEGT. The CDR3 runs 13 residues. Trimming took off 8 bases at V and 1 base at J, with 11 bases between the two ends. The CDR3 DNA is TGTGCCAGCCCTCAGAGGGATAACTATGGCTACACCTTC. It translates to CASPQRDNYGYTF.

At least ten counts were recorded for this clonotype. The gene calls are TRBV5-1 and TRBJ1-5, with D tentatively TRBD1 (5 bases). This CDR3 has 15 amino acids. Germline V gene sequence: CDR1 SGHRS, CDR2 YFSETQ. V lost 4 bases and J lost 0, with 11 bases in between. The CDR3 loop is CASSLSTGSNQPQHF. CDR3 bases: TGCGCCAGCAGCCTTTCCACAGGTAGCAATCAGCCCCAGCATTTT.

This clonotype showed up just a few times. The V call is TRBV30, the J call TRBJ2-1; D call uncertain. Trimming removed 5 bases at V and 8 bases at J, with 10 bases between. Germline values: CDR1 GTSNPN, CDR2 SVGIG (reference sequence). The CDR3 covers 11 residues. DNA of the CDR3: TGTGCCTGGGGCCTATCCGATGAGCAGTTCTTC. Translating it yields CAWGLSDEQFF.

This clonotype was detected ten times or more. V usage is TRBV20-1 and J usage is TRBJ2-3; 8 nucleotides agree with TRBD2. V lost 1 base, J lost 5 bases, and 11 bases stayed unmatched. The germline V gene encodes CDR1 DFQATT and CDR2 SNEGSKA (reference sequence). The CDR3 is 16 amino acids. Here the CDR3 DNA reads TGCAGTGCTAGAGCCCTCTTAACCGCGGGGGGAGATACGCAGTATTTT. This translates into CSARALLTAGGDTQYF.

The chain links TRBV9 to TRBJ2-7; D gene ambiguous. CDR3 length: 12 residues. V was clipped by 0 bases and J by 6 bases, with 7 bases between them. CDR1 and CDR2 (germline): SGDLS, YYNGEE. CDR3 in amino acids: CASSVGDGEQYF. In nucleotides, the CDR3 is TGTGCCAGCAGCGTAGGCGACGGCGAGCAGTACTTC.

This clonotype has ten or more counts. The chain carries TRBV5-1 and TRBJ2-7; 9 nucleotides align to TRBD1. V dropped 4 bases and J dropped 2; count of bases not matched to a gene: 7. The CDR3 is 15 amino acids. The V gene's germline CDR1 is SGHRS and CDR2 YFSETQ. The CDR3 DNA sequence: TGCGCCAGCAGCCCAGGGACAGGGACCGCCTACGAGCAGTACGTC. Its protein product is CASSPGTGTAYEQYV.

This clonotype was counted ten times or more. The rearrangement joins TRBV5-8 to TRBJ2-3; D gene uncertain. This CDR3 is built from 15 residues. The V and J ends lost 4 bases and 6 bases respectively, with 18 bases between them. CDR1 is SGHTS and CDR2 is YDEGEE in the germline V gene. CDR3 in amino acids: CASSLGNDVRDTQYF. The CDR3 bases are TGTGCCAGCAGCCTGGGGAATGATGTGAGGGATACGCAGTATTTT.

V is TRBV5-1 and J is TRBJ1-2, with D perhaps TRBD1 (6 bases). CDR3 length: 17 residues. Between the trimmed V and J ends, which lost 2 bases and 6 bases, there was a span of 23 bases. Germline loops: CDR1 SGHRS, CDR2 YFSETQ. The CDR3 region is CASSLQPGQGSTDGYTF. The CDR3 region has the DNA TGCGCCAGCAGCTTACAACCTGGGCAGGGGTCAACGGATGGCTACACCTTC.

This chain connects TRBV4-1 to TRBJ1-1; D is uncertain. Deletions cut 0 bases from V and 2 bases from J, with 13 bases between. The germline gives CDR1 MGHRA, CDR2 YSYEKL. This CDR3 has 16 residues. The CDR3 coding sequence is TGCGCCAGCAGCCAAGATCCGAGCCGCGTCAACACTGAAGCTTTCTTT. Translating gives CASSQDPSRVNTEAFF.

This clonotype was picked up many times. This sequence joins TRBV7-9 and TRBJ1-1; no reliable D call. The V end lost 3 bases, the J end lost 6 bases, and 8 bases lay between the germline ends. The CDR3 totals 12 residues. Looked up from germline, CDR1 is SEHNR and CDR2 is FQNEAQ (reference sequence). The CDR3 sequence is CASSLFLAEAFF. CDR3 sequence (DNA): TGTGCCAGCAGCTTGTTTTTGGCTGAAGCTTTCTTT.

This clonotype appeared many times. V gene TRBV6-1 combines with J gene TRBJ1-2, with D possibly TRBD1 on 5 matching bases. This CDR3 is 14 amino acids long. Trimming stripped 2 bases from V and 0 bases from J, with 7 bases between. Germline CDR1 reads MNHNS; CDR2 reads SASEGT. The CDR3 nucleotides are TGTGCCAGCAGTGAAACAGGCGCTAACTATGGCTACACCTTC. Its translation: CASSETGANYGYTF.

This clonotype has a count of ten or more. V gene TRBV18 combines with J gene TRBJ1-5; D call uncertain. Trimming pared 1 base from V and 0 bases from J, leaving 4 bases between. This CDR3 region has 14 residues. Per the germline V gene, CDR1 is KGHSH and CDR2 is LQKENI. CDR3 residues: CASSPQPSNQPQHF. CDR3 in DNA: TGTGCCAGCTCACCACAGCCTAGCAATCAGCCCCAGCATTTT.

V gene TRBV6-1 combines with J gene TRBJ1-1, with 9 positions matching TRBD1. The J segment lost 13 bases and the V segment lost 6 bases, leaving 9 bases of the junction unmatched. CDR3 length: 12 amino acids. Germline loops: CDR1 MNHNS, CDR2 SASEGT. This CDR3 reads CASSSGTGRNFF. CDR3 nucleotides: TGTGCCAGCAGCTCCGGGACAGGGAGGAATTTCTTT.

This clonotype was seen ten or more times. The J gene is TRBJ2-5, the V gene TRBV10-3, with 14 bases identical to TRBD2. The CDR3 covers 17 residues. CDR1 and CDR2 from the germline V gene are ENHRY and SYGVKD. The V gene end was trimmed by 4 bases and the J gene end by 5 bases; junction bases not matched to a gene: 9. CDR3: CAISGQTSGGARETQYF. CDR3 sequence (DNA): TGTGCCATCAGTGGACAGACTAGCGGGGGGGCAAGGGAGACCCAGTACTTC.

V usage is TRBV4-1 and J usage is TRBJ1-6, with 10 bases fitting TRBD1. Germline assignment: CDR1 MGHRA and CDR2 YSYEKL. V trimming: 1 base; J trimming: 9 bases; junction bases outside the gene matches: 3. There are 15 residues in the CDR3. For the CDR3, the DNA is TGCGCCAGCAGCCAAGGGGACAGGGGAAGTTCACCCCTCCACTTT. As protein: CASSQGDRGSSPLHF.

In this sample, this clonotype turned up many times. This CDR3 reads CASSLGQGIGNTEAFF. The CDR3 DNA reads as TGTGCCAGCAGCTTGGGGCAGGGGATTGGTAACACTGAAGCTTTCTTT. V and J are TRBV5-5 and TRBJ1-1, with D tentatively TRBD1 (6 bases). This CDR3 is 16 amino acids long. Trimming removed 0 bases at V and 2 bases at J, with 14 bases between. Germline loops: CDR1 SGHKS, CDR2 YYEKEE (reference sequence).

This clonotype was counted at least ten times. This chain joins TRBV10-3 and TRBJ1-1, with D maybe TRBD1 (5 bases). The germline V gene encodes CDR1 ENHRY and CDR2 SYGVKD. V lost 2 bases to trimming and J lost 2 bases, with 15 bases between them. This CDR3 is built from 16 residues. CDR3 bases: TGTGCCATCAGTGAGCTGGCAGGGAGCCTAAACACTGAAGCTTTCTTT. Translation: CAISELAGSLNTEAFF.

This clonotype was seen ten or more times. This chain uses TRBV19 with TRBJ1-1, with unresolved D. Trimming shortened V by 3 bases and J by 4 bases, and 15 bases separated the two germline ends. In germline, CDR1 is LNHDA, CDR2 SQIVND (reference sequence). The CDR3 sequence is 15 residues long. CDR3 sequence: CASSIAGTGGTEAFF. The CDR3 bases are TGTGCCAGTAGTATCGCAGGAACTGGAGGCACTGAAGCTTTCTTT.

V is TRBV20-1 and J is TRBJ2-1, with 12 positions matching TRBD1. The trim removed 6 bases at V and 9 bases at J, leaving 12 bases unmatched. CDR3 length: 15 residues. Germline V gene data show CDR1 as DFQATT and CDR2 as SNEGSKA (reference sequence). CDR3 bases: TGCAGTGCGCGGGGACAGGGGGCGCGATCAAGTGAGCAGTTCTTC. It is translated as CSARGQGARSSEQFF.